Listed here are 23 T cell receptor beta chains from one sample, sequenced in a study of blood T cell repertoires in COVID-19. Measured with immunoSEQ multiplex PCR; TCRdb has only the in-frame clones, and not every one. Counted here are about 140,000 clones, roughly 80% occurring once; the ten biggest clones make up 16%. Sequencing used peripheral blood. These TCRs come from a man aged 50-59 years with acute or convalescent COVID-19.

V is TRBV7-9 and J is TRBJ2-3; no reliable D call. CDR3 length: 12 amino acids. CDR1 is SEHNR and CDR2 is FQNEAQ in the germline V gene (reference sequence). Trimming shortened V by 4 bases and J by 4 bases, and 6 bases separated the two germline ends. For the CDR3, the DNA is TGTGCCAGCAGCTCTCCTTCAGATACGCAGTATTTT. This codes for CASSSPSDTQYF.

This clone was counted a single time. The chain links TRBV2 to TRBJ2-5; no clear D gene. The CDR3 loop spans 15 amino acids. Germline CDR1 and CDR2: SNHLY and FYNNEI. V lost 1 base, J lost 2 bases, and 11 bases lay in between. The CDR3 loop is CASSEVGSGQETQYF. In DNA form, the CDR3 reads TGTGCCAGCAGTGAAGTGGGTTCGGGTCAAGAGACCCAGTACTTC.

This sequence joins TRBV28 and TRBJ1-3; a possible D gene is TRBD1 (5 bases). V lost 6 bases, J lost 3 bases, and 9 bases lay in between. The CDR3 contains 13 residues. CDR1 and CDR2 (germline): MDHEN, SYDVKM. The CDR3 here is CASRGGGGNTIYF. CDR3 DNA: TGTGCCAGCAGGGGGGGAGGTGGAAACACCATATATTTT.

This clone was seen a single time. The V and J genes are TRBV6-5 and TRBJ2-5, with 8 bases fitting TRBD2. The J segment lost 5 bases and the V segment lost 2 bases, leaving 4 bases of the junction unmatched. The CDR3 spans 14 residues. Per the germline V gene, CDR1 is MNHEY and CDR2 is SVGAGI. CDR3 in DNA: TGTGCCAGCAGTTACACACGGGGGGGGGAGACCCAGTACTTC. It codes for CASSYTRGGETQYF.

The chain employs TRBV11-2 and TRBJ1-4, with 7 bases lining up with TRBD1. Germline CDR1 and CDR2: SGHAT and FQNNGV. There are 14 residues in the CDR3. Trimming at V came to 5 bases and at J to 5 bases, leaving 5 bases not matched to a gene. The CDR3 DNA is TGTGCCAGCAGCCTCGACAGGGTGAATGAAAAACTGTTTTTT. Translation gives CASSLDRVNEKLFF.

The CDR3 bases are TGCGCCAGCAGCTTAATCACAGAGAACACTGAAGCTTTCTTT. Its translation: CASSLITENTEAFF. This chain joins TRBV5-1 and TRBJ1-1; D is unclear. The CDR3 is made up of 14 amino acids. Per germline, CDR1 SGHRS and CDR2 YFSETQ. Trimming stripped 2 bases from V and 1 base from J, with 9 bases between.

In its sample, this clone was seen once. V and J are TRBV2 and TRBJ2-5, with a tentative D call TRBD2 (6 bases). Per germline, CDR1 SNHLY and CDR2 FYNNEI. V was trimmed by 6 bases and J by 0 bases, leaving 11 bases between them. This CDR3 has 14 amino acids. Here the CDR3 reads CASSRDSDQETQYF. In DNA, the CDR3 is TGTGCCAGCAGCCGGGACTCCGACCAAGAGACCCAGTACTTC.

The chain links TRBV10-3 to TRBJ1-6; D gene unclear. This CDR3 has 13 residues. CDR1 and CDR2 (germline): ENHRY, SYGVKD. V shed 7 bases and J shed 6 bases, with 10 bases lying between them. The CDR3, as DNA: TGTGCCATCACGGACTATTTTAATTCACCCCTCCACTTT. Translated: CAITDYFNSPLHF.

A few counts support this clone. Here the CDR3 reads CATRPDRGSGTEAFF. CDR3 nucleotides: TGTGCCACCAGACCGGACAGGGGCTCAGGGACTGAAGCTTTCTTT. This chain uses TRBV19 with TRBJ1-1; 9 bases fit TRBD1. The CDR3 runs 15 residues. The J segment lost 5 bases and the V segment lost 10 bases, leaving 14 bases of the junction unmatched. Germline-derived CDR1 and CDR2 are LNHDA and SQIVND (reference sequence).

The rearrangement links TRBV3-1 (or the pseudogene TRBV3-2) to TRBJ1-2, with 9 bases lining up with TRBD1. Unmatched junction bases numbered 9, after V lost 2 bases and J lost 5 bases. From germline, CDR1 is LGHDT and CDR2 YNNKEL (reference sequence). The CDR3 runs 16 residues. For the CDR3, the DNA is TGTGCCAGCAGCCAACTGGACAGGGGAAGTGCATATGGCTACACCTTC. Protein sequence: CASSQLDRGSAYGYTF.

This sequence joins TRBV24-1 and TRBJ2-5; D perhaps matches TRBD2 (6 bases). CDR3 length: 17 residues. Trimming left V 3 bases short and J 3 bases short, with 19 bases between. Looked up from germline, CDR1 is KGHDR and CDR2 is SFDVKD. DNA for the CDR3: TGTGCCACCAGTGATCTGGGGGGAAGTGGGGCCAAAGAGACCCAGTACTTC. This sequence encodes CATSDLGGSGAKETQYF.

The chain carries TRBV2 and TRBJ1-1; a weak D match, TRBD1 (5 bases). Looked up from germline, CDR1 is SNHLY and CDR2 is FYNNEI. The CDR3 covers 12 residues. V dropped 7 bases and J dropped 5 bases, with 11 bases sitting between them. The CDR3 region has the DNA TGTGCCAGCAAGGCAGGGCCGACTGAAGCTTTCTTT. It specifies CASKAGPTEAFF.

The chain is built from TRBV10-3 and TRBJ2-5; 7 bases align to TRBD1. Germline V gene sequence: CDR1 ENHRY, CDR2 SYGVKD. The length of the CDR3 is 13 residues. V lost 7 bases to trimming and J lost 5 bases; unmatched junction nucleotides: 7. This CDR3 reads CAITKDRAETQYF. The CDR3 region has the DNA TGTGCCATCACCAAAGACAGGGCCGAGACCCAGTACTTC.

The CDR3, as DNA: TGTGCCAGCAGTGAAAGGGCAGGAGGGAGCAATCAGCCCCAGCATTTT. Amino acid sequence: CASSERAGGSNQPQHF. The V call is TRBV2, the J call TRBJ1-5; D not certain. Germline CDR1 SNHLY, CDR2 FYNNEI. The ends were cut back, 2 bases at V and 1 base at J, with 12 bases in the middle. The CDR3 loop spans 16 amino acids. The full variable domain, with the rest looked up from reference TRBV2 and TRBJ1-5, is EPEVTQTPSHQVTQMGQEVILRCVPISNHLYFYWYRQILGQKVEFLVSFYNNEISEKSEIFDDQFSVERPDGSNFTLKIRSTKLEDSAMYFCASSERAGGSNQPQHFGDGTRLSIL.

This rearrangement joins TRBV7-2 to TRBJ2-2, with TRBD2 as a possible D gene (5 bases). The V gene's germline CDR1 is SGHTA and CDR2 FQGNSA. This CDR3 has 14 amino acids. The V end was cut by 5 bases, the J end by 1 base, with 8 bases between. As DNA, the CDR3 is TGTGCCAGCAGCGCCGGACTGAACACCGGGGAGCTGTTTTTT. It translates to CASSAGLNTGELFF.

This chain joins TRBV6-6 and TRBJ2-7; 8 bases match TRBD1. The V segment lost 6 bases and the J segment 7 bases; nucleotides outside the gene matches: 17. The germline V gene has CDR1 MNHNY and CDR2 SVGAGI (reference sequence). There are 16 residues in the CDR3. CDR3 DNA: TGTGCCAGCAGGGGACAGGAAGGCTATCGGGTGACTGAGCAGTACGTC. It yields the protein CASRGQEGYRVTEQYV.

This clone turned up a few times. The chain joins TRBV6-5 to TRBJ2-1, with 9 bases aligning to TRBD2. The CDR3 contains 15 residues. J lost 3 bases, V lost 2 bases, and 2 bases had no gene match. CDR1 and CDR2 (germline): MNHEY, SVGAGI. CDR3 sequence: CASSYGTSRYNEQFF. The CDR3 DNA reads as TGTGCCAGCAGTTACGGGACTAGCCGCTACAATGAGCAGTTCTTC.

V gene TRBV3-1 (or the pseudogene TRBV3-2) combines with J gene TRBJ2-7, with TRBD2 matching 14 bases. The V segment lost 4 bases and the J segment 6 bases; nucleotides outside the gene matches: 8. CDR1 and CDR2 from the germline V gene are LGHDT and YNNKEL (reference sequence). The CDR3 runs to 16 residues. CDR3 bases: TGTGCCAGCAGCCCAACGACTAGCGGGGGGGCCCTCGAGCAGTACTTC. It encodes CASSPTTSGGALEQYF.

This clone has only a few counts. The V call is TRBV7-3, the J call TRBJ2-1; 8 bases map to TRBD1. Germline values: CDR1 SGHTA, CDR2 FQGTGA. J was trimmed by 5 bases and V by 1 base; bases with no gene match: 4. CDR3 length: 15 amino acids. The CDR3 sequence is CASSLRGTGHNEQFF. The DNA of the CDR3 is TGTGCCAGCAGCTTAAGAGGGACAGGACACAATGAGCAGTTCTTC. The full variable domain, its missing parts supplied by reference TRBV7-3 and TRBJ2-1, is GAGVSQTPSNKVTEKGKYVELRCDPISGHTALYWYRQSLGQGPEFLIYFQGTGAADDSGLPNDRFFAVRPEGSVSTLKIQRTERGDSAVYLCASSLRGTGHNEQFFGPGTRLTVL.

The chain employs TRBV11-2 and TRBJ1-1; D uncertain. The CDR3 is made up of 11 amino acids. Per the germline V gene, CDR1 is SGHAT and CDR2 is FQNNGV. Trimming took 7 bases from V and 6 from J, leaving 9 bases between them. The CDR3 bases are TGTGCCAGCAACCAGATCGCTGAAGCTTTCTTT. Its protein product is CASNQIAEAFF.

The rearrangement joins TRBV3-1 (or the pseudogene TRBV3-2) to TRBJ1-2; TRBD1 matches 9 bases. CDR3 size: 15 residues. The germline V gene has CDR1 LGHDT and CDR2 YNNKEL (reference sequence). Unmatched junction bases numbered 7, after V lost 4 bases and J lost 4 bases. CDR3 nucleotide sequence: TGTGCCAGCAGCCCAGGACAGGGGAATTTCTATGGCTACACCTTC. It encodes CASSPGQGNFYGYTF.

A single count supports this clone. The CDR3 bases are TGTGCCAGTAGCCCGGCCCACGGGACTAGTCTCAATGAGCAGTTCTTC. Its protein product is CASSPAHGTSLNEQFF. The rearrangement joins TRBV19 to TRBJ2-1; 8 bases agree with TRBD2. The CDR3 runs to 16 residues. V was clipped by 6 bases and J by 6 bases; unmatched bases: 13. Germline V gives CDR1 LNHDA, CDR2 SQIVND (reference sequence). Drawing the rest from reference TRBV19 and TRBJ2-1, the complete variable domain is DGGITQSPKYLFRKEGQNVTLSCEQNLNHDAMYWYRQDPGQGLRLIYYSQIVNDFQKGDIAEGYSVSREKKESFPLTVTSAQKNPTAFYLCASSPAHGTSLNEQFFGPGTRLTVL.

The V gene is TRBV3-1 (or the pseudogene TRBV3-2), the J gene TRBJ2-5; 7 positions match TRBD1. CDR1 is LGHDT, CDR2 YNNKEL, per germline (reference sequence). The CDR3 sequence is 18 residues long. J gave up 5 bases and V 8 bases, and 23 bases lay outside the gene matches. CDR3 in amino acids: CASLPNRSGQVGEETQYF. For the CDR3, the DNA is TGTGCCAGCCTTCCGAACAGGTCAGGACAGGTCGGTGAGGAGACCCAGTACTTC.